These T cell receptor beta chains were read from a single sample in a study of cytomegalovirus exposure and HLA in healthy donors. Clones were read by immunoSEQ multiplex PCR, and TCRdb kept only the in-frame ones, dropping some. Of 150,000 to 190,000 clones listed, around 80% are singletons. The sequenced sample was PBMCs. The receptors come from a man aged 18 to 30 in good health and CMV-seronegative. CDR3s include the opening cysteine and the closing phenylalanine or tryptophan. D genes are given only for firm matches.

TRBJ2-2,NA,TRBV7-6,CASSLREYGELFF
TRBJ2-5,NA,TRBV27,CASSLGGRTQYF
TRBJ2-7,NA,TRBV4-1,CASSLAVSYEQYF
TRBJ2-5,NA,TRBV6-5,CASSYNSLQETQYF
TRBJ2-1,NA,TRBV19,CASSRGVAGLLDEQFF
TRBJ2-7,NA,TRBV4-3,CASSPWGAAYEQYF
TRBJ2-7,NA,TRBV28,CASSSPGRGGYEQYF
TRBJ1-2,TRBD1,TRBV19,CASRRDSIYGYTF
TRBJ2-5,TRBD1,TRBV30,CAWTQGAFETQYF
TRBJ1-4,NA,TRBV5-8,CASSLRGRGTEKLFF
TRBJ1-2,NA,TRBV6-5,CASKVPGLNYGYTF
TRBJ1-4,NA,TRBV6-5,CASSYSGGSGEKLFF
TRBJ2-5,NA,TRBV5-8,CASSLVGGQTQYF
TRBJ1-1,TRBD1,TRBV28,CASSSTGGGRNTEAFF
TRBJ1-5,NA,TRBV5-1,CASSLGQASNQPQHF
TRBJ2-7,NA,TRBV4-1,CASSSIMGQKAYEQYF
TRBJ1-4,NA,TRBV5-1,CASSLNTGQRLFF
TRBJ2-7,NA,TRBV7-9,CASSSLGGQLEEQYF
TRBJ2-1,NA,TRBV5-5,CASSGGGATLSSYNEQFF
TRBJ2-1,NA,TRBV9,CASSVDSGHNEQFF
TRBJ1-5,TRBD1,TRBV30,CAWSGQGAQPQHF
TRBJ2-7,TRBD2,TRBV5-4,CASSLGLGSGLAPLEQYF
TRBJ1-3,TRBD1,TRBV7-2,CASSIQGVMGNTIYF
TRBJ2-4,TRBD2,TRBV27,CASSLERGFRYIQYF
TRBJ1-2,NA,TRBV13,CASSLARPPDRNGYTF
TRBJ1-3,NA,TRBV10-3,CAISEAPAGLSGNTIYF
TRBJ2-5,TRBD2,TRBV27,CAREGGETQYF
TRBJ2-1,TRBD2,TRBV6-4,CASQPTSGPQFF
TRBJ2-7,NA,TRBV5-6,CASSFYSGYEQYF
TRBJ2-7,NA,TRBV18,CASSPDSFAGEQYF
TRBJ1-5,TRBD1,TRBV30,CAWTPPYRGSQPQHF
TRBJ2-1,NA,TRBV5-4,CASSSRLSSYNEQFF